This TCR beta chain comes out of a study of a mutant IDH1 vaccine in newly diagnosed glioma. At the level of the study: The patients received vaccinations eight times, in weeks 1, 3, 5, 7, 11, 15, 19 and 23. Vaccination began 4-6 weeks post radiotherapy alone, or with temozolomide cycles. Earlier care involved radiotherapy, temozolomide, or both, and the majority received both.

Germline CDR1 is ENHRY and CDR2 is SYGVKD. The V segment lost 4 bases and the J segment 4 bases; nucleotides outside the gene matches: 2. This CDR3 comprises 13 residues. Time point specified: week 23, last vaccination. All doses held 300 ug of mutant IDH1 20-mer peptide, with topical imiquimod. This clone was detected once. Its specificity is not known. Produced via immunoSEQ multiplex PCR; TCRdb's table is partial and in-frame only. The sample lists approximately 50,000 clones, over 70% seen once, with about 1.5% in the top ten. Overall study results and limits: Pseudoprogression looked unconnected to shifts in top peripheral T cell clonotypes.

The TCR originated in a middle-aged man with glioma. The sequences come from PBMCs, collected from a glioma patient whose treatment included an IDH1 peptide vaccine. The gene calls are TRBV10-3 and TRBJ2-5; 8 bases line up with TRBD2. In nucleotides, the CDR3 is TGTGCCATCAGTGCGGGAGGGCGAGAGACCCAGTACTTC. Translated, it gives CAISAGGRETQYF.